Listed here is a single T cell receptor beta chain. The antigen it binds to is not known. There are no base qualities to consult, and no much larger clone falls within one base. The data are from a study of Tregs in tolerant kidney transplant recipients (dated by TCRdb to the late 2010s). Notes on the research overall: TCRbeta sequencing was used in the study to identify donor-specific regulatory T cells before combined kidney and bone marrow transplantation, and the identified cells were then tracked after transplant. TCRbeta repertoire sequencing was used in a few healthy controls to compare several ways of expanding Tregs specific for an allogeneic donor. What the work shows at the level of the full study, not this receptor alone: Biological reproducibility was not directly addressed, though technical replication error appeared minimal. Expanding Tregs with activated donor B cells appeared to identify the most biologically relevant and donor-specific TCRbeta repertoire. The study was constrained by small patient numbers, and validation of the findings is required in larger populations and under other immunosuppression protocols.

For TCRbeta CDR3 sequencing, genomic DNA from the sorted cells was extracted using the QIAGEN DNeasy Blood and Tissue Kit. High-throughput TCRbeta CDR3 sequencing was carried out commercially through immunoSEQ, with PCR amplification with bias correction and internal controls included. As for the original processing: A unique productive TCRbeta sequence was defined by the CDR3 nucleotide sequence when primers matched, and otherwise by the CDR3 amino acid sequence together with the Vbeta and Jbeta genes. Sorting error was corrected by removing sequences shared between sorted populations at a frequency ratio of 2:1 or less, and the remaining shared sequences were assigned to the higher population. Sequences were defined as donor-reactive when expanded at least 5-fold in CFSE-low cells versus unstimulated cells and present at a frequency of at least 0.01% in CFSE-low cells. Jensen-Shannon divergence calculated on the top 100 TCRbeta sequences ranked by frequency was used to measure repertoire divergence. For samples with multiple sequencing runs, sorting error was corrected separately for each run before the runs were pooled. TCRdb mirrors the immuneACCESS table, restricted to in-frame sequences. Some clones are absent from its copies; in checked studies, under half trace to an unresolved V gene, and the reason for the others is unknown. Clonal size and the V and J genes are those of that table, whereas D and trimming came from the DNA. The sample has about 88,000 clones on record, 85% to 95% of them singletons. Roughly 4.7% of the sample is in the top ten clones.

Unstimulated Tregs (CD4+CD25+CD127-), CD4+ non-Tregs (CD4+CD25-), CD4 and CD8 cells were FACS-sorted from thawed PBMCs. Healthy control blood came either as purchased buffy coats or from healthy volunteers. Healthy control blood was processed to PBMCs by Ficoll density gradient and cryopreserved, and patient PBMCs were collected before and after transplant. The CDR3 numbers 15 residues from cysteine through phenylalanine. Only CDR3 DNA is held: 45 bases, read in frame from base 1. Trimming takes 4 bases off V and 1 base off J; junction bases not matched to a gene: 5. The germline V gene yields MGHRA for CDR1 and YSYEKL for CDR2.

The sequencing sample was made of CD8+ T cells from blood. The sequence derives from a human donor in good health. This sequence uses TRBV4-1 and TRBJ2-3, with 7 bases aligning to TRBD2. The CDR3 reads CASSPTSRGTDTQYF. In nucleotides, the sequence is TGCGCCAGCAGCCCGACTAGCCGGGGCACAGATACGCAGTATTTT.